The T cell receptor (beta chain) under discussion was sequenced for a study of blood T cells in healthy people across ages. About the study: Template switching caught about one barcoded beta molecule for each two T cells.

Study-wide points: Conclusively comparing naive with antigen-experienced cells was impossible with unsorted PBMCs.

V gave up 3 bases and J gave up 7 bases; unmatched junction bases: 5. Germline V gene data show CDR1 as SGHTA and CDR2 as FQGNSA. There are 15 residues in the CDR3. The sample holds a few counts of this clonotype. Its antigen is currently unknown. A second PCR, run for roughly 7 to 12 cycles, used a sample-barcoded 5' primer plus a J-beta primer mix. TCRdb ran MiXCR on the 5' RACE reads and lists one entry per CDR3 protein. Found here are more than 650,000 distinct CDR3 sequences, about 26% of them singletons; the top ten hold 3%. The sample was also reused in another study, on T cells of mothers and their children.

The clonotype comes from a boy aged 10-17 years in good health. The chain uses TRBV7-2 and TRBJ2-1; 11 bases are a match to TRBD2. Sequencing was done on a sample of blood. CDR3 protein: CASSFQSSGGNEQFF. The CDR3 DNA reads TGTGCCAGCAGCTTCCAGTCTAGCGGGGGGAATGAGCAGTTCTTC.